The 32 T cell receptor beta chains in this list originate from one sample, sequenced in a study of graft-versus-host responses after intestinal transplantation. Clones were read by immunoSEQ multiplex PCR, and TCRdb kept only the in-frame ones, dropping some. The repertoire holds under 90,000 clones, around 87% seen once, with less than 4.5% in the top ten. Antigen specificity for these receptors is unknown. The material was unstimulated CD8+ T cells sorted from spleen or lymph node cells, obtained before transplant. All receptors derive from a human donor who was the organ donor for an intestinal transplant.

The chain links TRBV15 to TRBJ2-1, with D possibly being TRBD2 (6 bases). CDR1 is LNHNV, CDR2 YYDKDF, per germline (reference sequence). V lost 5 bases and J lost 7, with 12 bases in between. The CDR3 runs 13 residues. The CDR3 DNA reads TGTGCCACCAGCGAGCGACTAGGAAATGAGCAGTTCTTC. As protein: CATSERLGNEQFF.

In nucleotides, the CDR3 is TGTGCCAGCAGCTTAGATACAGGCGGGGGAACTGAAGCTTTCTTT. Translating gives CASSLDTGGGTEAFF. V usage is TRBV7-8 and J usage is TRBJ1-1; TRBD1 might be the D (5 bases). Per the germline V gene, CDR1 is SGHVS and CDR2 is FQNEAQ. This CDR3 contains 15 residues. Trimming pared 1 base from V and 5 bases from J, leaving 14 bases between.

The table lists this clone with a count of one. The chain uses TRBV6-1 and TRBJ1-1; TRBD1 matches at 9 bases. The J segment lost 6 bases and the V segment lost 8 bases, leaving 10 bases of the junction unmatched. CDR3 length: 14 amino acids. The germline V gene encodes CDR1 MNHNS and CDR2 SASEGT. The CDR3 spells CASRTGGFLSEAFF. The CDR3 DNA reads as TGTGCCAGCCGAACAGGGGGCTTTCTCTCTGAAGCTTTCTTT.

The rearrangement uses TRBV4-1 and TRBJ1-2; D gene ambiguous. V gave up 1 base and J gave up 8 bases, with 14 bases separating them. CDR3 length: 14 residues. Germline V CDR1 and CDR2: MGHRA, YSYEKL. The CDR3 here is CASSQGWASPGYTF. The CDR3 bases are TGCGCCAGCAGCCAAGGATGGGCCAGCCCGGGCTACACCTTC.

The rearrangement uses TRBV13 and TRBJ2-3, with 9 positions matching TRBD2. This CDR3 has 15 amino acids. Germline-derived CDR1 and CDR2 are PRHDT and FYEKMQ (reference sequence). Germline trimming cut 5 bases from V and 1 base from J; bases unmatched to any gene: 4. The CDR3 DNA sequence: TGTGCCAGCAGCCCCGTAGCGGGAGGCACAGATACGCAGTATTTT. Translating it yields CASSPVAGGTDTQYF. Full variable domain (rest looked up from reference TRBV13 and TRBJ2-3): AAGVIQSPRHLIKEKRETATLKCYPIPRHDTVYWYQQGPGQDPQFLISFYEKMQSDKGSIPDRFSAQQFSDYHSELNMSSLELGDSALYFCASSPVAGGTDTQYFGPGTRLTVL.

Here the CDR3 reads CASSLSADRAKTEAFF. The CDR3, as DNA: TGTGCCAGCAGTCTGTCCGCGGACAGGGCGAAGACTGAAGCTTTCTTT. The gene calls are TRBV28 and TRBJ1-1; 8 bases align to TRBD1. Trimming took 5 bases from V and 5 from J; bases not matched to a gene: 13. Germline lookup yields CDR1 MDHEN and CDR2 SYDVKM. This CDR3 region has 16 residues. Filled out from reference TRBV28 and TRBJ1-1, the complete variable domain reads DVKVTQSSRYLVKRTGEKVFLECVQDMDHENMFWYRQDPGLGLRLIYFSYDVKMKEKGDIPEGYSVSREKKERFSLILESASTNQTSMYLCASSLSADRAKTEAFFGQGTRLTVV.

The rearrangement links TRBV28 to TRBJ2-1; 7 nucleotides agree with TRBD2. With 2 bases clipped from V and 5 bases from J, the junction kept 12 bases outside the gene matches. This CDR3 is built from 17 residues. Looked up from germline, CDR1 is MDHEN and CDR2 is SYDVKM. CDR3 protein: CASSLAGGDYNNNEQFF. The CDR3 DNA reads TGTGCCAGCAGTTTAGCAGGTGGGGACTACAACAACAATGAGCAGTTCTTC. Supplemented by reference TRBV28 and TRBJ2-1, the full variable domain reads DVKVTQSSRYLVKRTGEKVFLECVQDMDHENMFWYRQDPGLGLRLIYFSYDVKMKEKGDIPEGYSVSREKKERFSLILESASTNQTSMYLCASSLAGGDYNNNEQFFGPGTRLTVL.

The V call is TRBV11-2, the J call TRBJ2-1; TRBD2 agrees at 11 bases. This CDR3 region has 17 residues. The V and J ends lost 0 bases and 7 bases, in that order; junction bases with no gene match: 8. Germline CDR1 reads SGHAT; CDR2 reads FQNNGV. The chain's CDR3 is CASSLEVSGGALNEQFF. Here the CDR3 DNA reads TGTGCCAGCAGCTTAGAGGTTAGCGGGGGGGCCTTGAATGAGCAGTTCTTC.

The gene calls are TRBV27 and TRBJ2-5; 8 bases are a match to TRBD1. V lost 6 bases to trimming and J lost 5 bases; unmatched junction nucleotides: 14. Per the germline V gene, CDR1 is MNHEY and CDR2 is SMNVEV (reference sequence). The CDR3 length is 16 residues. Here the CDR3 reads CASRLIPDRGGETQYF. The CDR3 bases are TGTGCCAGCAGGCTAATTCCCGACAGGGGCGGGGAGACCCAGTACTTC.

The chain uses TRBV5-1 and TRBJ1-2; perhaps TRBD1 as D (5 bases). Germline lookup yields CDR1 SGHRS and CDR2 YFSETQ. Trimming took 4 bases from V and 6 from J, leaving 13 bases between them. The CDR3 spans 13 residues. The CDR3 protein is CASSAMGLNGYTF. The CDR3 DNA follows: TGCGCCAGCAGCGCTATGGGACTCAATGGCTACACCTTC. Drawing the rest from reference TRBV5-1 and TRBJ1-2, the complete variable domain is KAGVTQTPRYLIKTRGQQVTLSCSPISGHRSVSWYQQTPGQGLQFLFEYFSETQRNKGNFPGRFSGRQFSNSRSEMNVSTLELGDSALYLCASSAMGLNGYTFGSGTRLTVV.

This chain joins TRBV5-6 and TRBJ1-2; unclear D gene. Trimming took off 2 bases at V and 3 bases at J, with 8 bases between the two ends. The CDR3 length is 13 residues. Per germline, CDR1 SGHDT and CDR2 YYEEEE. CDR3 sequence: CASSLSVDYGYTF. CDR3 nucleotides: TGTGCCAGCAGCTTAAGCGTCGACTATGGCTACACCTTC.

The chain uses TRBV28 and TRBJ1-4; the D is unclear. Trimming stripped 5 bases from V and 4 bases from J, with 17 bases between. The CDR3 extends over 16 amino acids. The V gene's germline CDR1 is MDHEN and CDR2 SYDVKM. The DNA of the CDR3 is TGTGCCAGCAGTCTCTCCCCGGGAACGGTTAATGAAAAACTGTTTTTT. Protein: CASSLSPGTVNEKLFF.

In its sample, this clone was seen a few times. This sequence joins TRBV9 and TRBJ2-2; 13 bases line up with TRBD2. This CDR3 has 19 amino acids. V dropped 4 bases and J dropped 1; count of bases not matched to a gene: 10. Germline V CDR1 and CDR2: SGDLS, YYNGEE. The CDR3 sequence is CASSNTGTSGAMNTGELFF. Written as DNA, the CDR3 is TGTGCCAGCAGCAACACCGGGACTAGCGGGGCCATGAACACCGGGGAGCTGTTTTTT.

The genes are TRBV13 and TRBJ2-1; D gene uncertain. In germline, CDR1 is PRHDT, CDR2 FYEKMQ (reference sequence). Trimming cost V 0 bases and J 0 bases, with 6 bases left between them. The CDR3 runs to 15 residues. The CDR3 DNA reads TGTGCCAGCAGCTTAGGGGGCCGCTCCTACAATGAGCAGTTCTTC. This translates into CASSLGGRSYNEQFF.

The V call is TRBV6-1, the J call TRBJ1-5; D is uncertain. Trimming took off 2 bases at V and 2 bases at J, with 13 bases between the two ends. The CDR3 runs to 16 residues. The germline V gene encodes CDR1 MNHNS and CDR2 SASEGT. The CDR3 region has the DNA TGTGCCAGCAGTGAAAATGTAGGGAGCGGCAATCAGCCCCAGCATTTT. Its translation: CASSENVGSGNQPQHF.

The chain carries TRBV4-1 and TRBJ2-5; perhaps TRBD2 as D (6 bases). Germline lookup yields CDR1 MGHRA and CDR2 YSYEKL. The V and J ends lost 3 bases and 4 bases respectively, with 12 bases between them. The CDR3 loop spans 14 amino acids. CDR3 sequence: CASSHAGLTETQYF. The CDR3 DNA sequence: TGCGCCAGCAGCCATGCGGGACTCACAGAGACCCAGTACTTC.

The chain recombines TRBV15 with TRBJ2-5; tentative D call: TRBD1 (6 bases). CDR1 and CDR2 from the germline V gene are LNHNV and YYDKDF (reference sequence). CDR3 length equals 15 residues. Trimming cost V 1 base and J 3 bases, with 12 bases left between them. In DNA, the CDR3 is TGTGCCACCAGCAGAGTTCAGGGGTTCAAAGAGACCCAGTACTTC. Amino acids: CATSRVQGFKETQYF.

CDR3 bases: TGTGCCACACAGGGACTAAGACGTTTCACCTCCTACAATGAGCAGTTCTTC. This translates into CATQGLRRFTSYNEQFF. The chain joins TRBV10-3 to TRBJ2-1; D is possibly TRBD2 (7 bases). This CDR3 contains 17 residues. CDR1 is ENHRY and CDR2 is SYGVKD in the germline V gene. V lost 10 bases and J 0 bases, leaving 22 bases between the germline ends.

The chain has TRBV28 and TRBJ2-2; weak D call: TRBD2 (6 bases). Trimming removed 7 bases at V and 0 bases at J, with 15 bases between. Looked up from germline, CDR1 is MDHEN and CDR2 is SYDVKM. The length of the CDR3 is 16 residues. The CDR3 sequence: CASTPGAGTNTGELFF. CDR3 nucleotide sequence: TGTGCCAGCACCCCGGGAGCAGGAACGAACACCGGGGAGCTGTTTTTT.

The chain joins TRBV6-6 to TRBJ2-1; 9 bases are a match to TRBD1. V lost 2 bases to trimming and J lost 3 bases; unmatched junction nucleotides: 5. The CDR3 totals 16 residues. Germline V gene sequence: CDR1 MNHNY, CDR2 SVGAGI (reference sequence). In DNA form, the CDR3 reads TGTGCCAGCAGTTACGGGACAGGGCTATTCTACAATGAGCAGTTCTTC. Translation: CASSYGTGLFYNEQFF.

The V gene is TRBV6-5, the J gene TRBJ1-2, with a possible D match to TRBD1 (6 bases). CDR3 length: 15 residues. Looked up from germline, CDR1 is MNHEY and CDR2 is SVGAGI. Trimming pared 4 bases from V and 6 bases from J, leaving 18 bases between. As DNA, the CDR3 is TGTGCCAGCAGTTTAGGTCAGGGGTCCTCGGATGGCTACACCTTC. Residues: CASSLGQGSSDGYTF.

The V call is TRBV19, the J call TRBJ1-5; D remains unclear. V shed 1 base and J shed 7 bases, with 14 bases lying between them. This CDR3 is built from 15 residues. Looked up from germline, CDR1 is LNHDA and CDR2 is SQIVND (reference sequence). CDR3 loop: CASSIGAGGSQPQHF. The CDR3 DNA reads TGTGCCAGTAGTATAGGGGCCGGAGGGAGCCAGCCCCAGCATTTT.

This clone showed up just once. This chain links TRBV29-1 with TRBJ2-1; 16 bases are a match to TRBD2. Germline CDR1 SQVTM, CDR2 ANQGSEA. This CDR3 is 17 amino acids long. With V trimmed by 4 bases and J by 0 bases, 3 bases remained unmatched. CDR3 protein: CSVGGLAGGPSYNEQFF. The CDR3 DNA reads as TGCAGCGTTGGGGGACTAGCGGGGGGGCCCTCCTACAATGAGCAGTTCTTC.

The CDR3 region has the DNA TGTGCCAGCAGCTCGGAGACAGATAACTATGGCTACACCTTC. This codes for CASSSETDNYGYTF. This chain connects TRBV5-4 to TRBJ1-2, with D perhaps TRBD1 (5 bases). Germline CDR1 and CDR2: SGHNT and YYREEE (reference sequence). With 3 bases removed from V and 1 base from J, the gap between germline ends came to 10 bases. This CDR3 comprises 14 residues. Using reference TRBV5-4 and TRBJ1-2 for the parts outside the CDR3, the full variable domain is ETGVTQSPTHLIKTRGQQVTLRCSSQSGHNTVSWYQQALGQGPQFIFQYYREEENGRGNFPPRFSGLQFPNYSSELNVNALELDDSALYLCASSSETDNYGYTFGSGTRLTVV.

The V gene is TRBV6-4, the J gene TRBJ2-3; 8 nucleotides align to TRBD2. The germline gives CDR1 MRHNA, CDR2 SNTAGT. There are 14 residues in the CDR3. V lost 3 bases and J lost 1; bases outside the gene matches: 0. CDR3 sequence: CASSERGGTDTQYF. The CDR3 nucleotides are TGTGCCAGCAGTGAGCGGGGGGGCACAGATACGCAGTATTTT.

This clone was detected only once. The chain links TRBV12-1 to TRBJ1-1; the table gives TRBD1 as D, unverified against the DNA. TRBV12-1 is a pseudogene locus. This CDR3 comprises 13 residues. CDR3 sequence: CASHPGQAPGAFF. The CDR3 nucleotides are TGTGCCAGCCACCCGGGACAGGCCCCGGGAGCTTTCTTT.

V is TRBV6-6 and J is TRBJ1-4; D is ambiguous. V dropped 7 bases and J dropped 6 bases, with 15 bases sitting between them. The CDR3 is 14 amino acids. Germline lookup yields CDR1 MNHNY and CDR2 SVGAGI (reference sequence). CDR3 in amino acids: CASTPRDLDEKLFF. CDR3 sequence (DNA): TGTGCCAGCACCCCCCGGGATTTAGATGAAAAACTGTTTTTT.

This clone was detected only a few times. This CDR3 is also generated by other DNA sequences in the sample. The CDR3 loop is CASSDSGGAGANVLTF. The CDR3 region has the DNA TGTGCCAGCAGTGACTCAGGGGGCGCTGGGGCCAACGTCCTGACTTTC. The V and J genes are TRBV6-4 and TRBJ2-6; 7 bases are a match to TRBD1. Losses at the gene ends were 0 bases for V and 2 bases for J; bases not matched to a gene: 1. The CDR3 has 16 amino acids. The germline V gene encodes CDR1 MRHNA and CDR2 SNTAGT.

CDR3 in DNA: TGTGCCAGCAGCTTGGGGGCAGGGCGAGACACTGAAGCTTTCTTT. Translation: CASSLGAGRDTEAFF. The chain links TRBV5-8 to TRBJ1-1, with D possibly TRBD1 on 5 matching bases. This CDR3 is 15 amino acids long. CDR1 is SGHTS and CDR2 is YDEGEE in the germline V gene. Trimming stripped 0 bases from V and 3 bases from J, with 12 bases between.

The chain couples TRBV11-2 to TRBJ2-5, with a possible D match to TRBD1 (6 bases). Trimming removed 0 bases at V and 1 base at J, with 15 bases between. The CDR3 is made up of 17 amino acids. Germline V gives CDR1 SGHAT, CDR2 FQNNGV. This CDR3 reads CASSLDFYRASQETQYF. Written as DNA, the CDR3 is TGTGCCAGCAGCTTAGATTTTTACAGGGCCAGCCAAGAGACCCAGTACTTC.

This chain's CDR3 is CASSESTGGFNQPQHF. DNA of the CDR3: TGTGCCAGCAGTGAAAGTACAGGGGGTTTCAATCAGCCCCAGCATTTT. This chain connects TRBV6-1 to TRBJ1-5; 8 bases agree with TRBD1. The V gene end was trimmed by 2 bases and the J gene end by 3 bases; junction bases not matched to a gene: 6. The CDR3 covers 16 residues. Germline V gene lookup returns CDR1 MNHNS and CDR2 SASEGT.

The chain recombines TRBV10-3 with TRBJ2-4, with 12 bases lining up with TRBD2. CDR1 is ENHRY, CDR2 SYGVKD, per germline. The CDR3 totals 18 residues. V trimming: 2 bases; J trimming: 0 bases; junction bases outside the gene matches: 5. For the CDR3, the DNA is TGTGCCATCAGTGAGAGGACTAGCGGGGATCTAGCCAAAAACATTCAGTACTTC. It codes for CAISERTSGDLAKNIQYF.